Listed below are T cell receptor beta chains from one sample, sequenced in a study of HIV-infected patients and healthy controls. TCRdb reprocessed the 5' RACE reads with MiXCR, giving one entry per CDR3 protein. The repertoire holds 18,000 or so distinct CDR3 sequences, approximately 18% seen once, with roughly 33% in the top ten. The specimen was CD8+ T cells from blood. The receptors derive from a human donor in good health. Each CDR3 is given with its conserved first and last residue. A D gene is named only where the DNA matches it firmly. Rows give clone size only sometimes, using once, few, many, or a class for an expanded clone.

clone_size: many
v_call: TRBV12-3/TRBV12-4
j_call: TRBJ1-1
d_call: TRBD1
cdr3_nt: TGTGCCAGCAGCACTACAGGGGGCAACACTGAAGCTTTCTTT
cdr3_aa: CASSTTGGNTEAFF

clone_size: -
v_call: TRBV6-2/TRBV6-3
j_call: TRBJ1-6
d_call: -
cdr3_nt: TGTGCCAGCAGTTACGTCCAGGGAGAAGTTTCACCCCTCCACTTT
cdr3_aa: CASSYVQGEVSPLHF

clone_size: many
v_call: TRBV6-5
j_call: TRBJ2-3
d_call: -
cdr3_nt: TGTGCCAGCCGACGGACTTTCACAGATACGCAGTATTTT
cdr3_aa: CASRRTFTDTQYF

clone_size: few
v_call: TRBV11-2
j_call: TRBJ2-7
d_call: -
cdr3_nt: TGTGCCAGCAGCCTCCACGACAGCACGGTCCCAAACTTC
cdr3_aa: CASSLHDSTVPNF

clone_size: once
v_call: TRBV7-9
j_call: TRBJ1-4
d_call: -
cdr3_nt: TGTGCCAGCAGCCCCGGGACAAGAATTGAAAAACTGTTTTTT
cdr3_aa: CASSPGTRIEKLFF

clone_size: -
v_call: TRBV29-1
j_call: TRBJ1-2
d_call: -
cdr3_nt: TGCAGCGGAGTCTTTTACGACTATGGCTACACCTTC
cdr3_aa: CSGVFYDYGYTF

clone_size: few
v_call: TRBV29-1
j_call: TRBJ1-1
d_call: -
cdr3_nt: TGCAGCGGAATGGGAGGAATGAACACTGAAGCTTTCTTT
cdr3_aa: CSGMGGMNTEAFF

clone_size: few
v_call: TRBV7-9
j_call: TRBJ1-1
d_call: -
cdr3_nt: TGTGCCAGCAGCTTAAACACACCGAACACTGAAGCTTTCTTT
cdr3_aa: CASSLNTPNTEAFF

clone_size: few
v_call: TRBV12-3/TRBV12-4
j_call: TRBJ1-2
d_call: -
cdr3_nt: TGTGCCAGCAGTCCGGTCCCTTTGGACCCCAACTATGGCTACACCTTC
cdr3_aa: CASSPVPLDPNYGYTF

clone_size: -
v_call: TRBV30
j_call: TRBJ2-7
d_call: TRBD1
cdr3_nt: TGTGCCTGGAGTGATGGACAGGGGAACGAGCAGTACTTC
cdr3_aa: CAWSDGQGNEQYF

clone_size: many
v_call: TRBV6-5
j_call: TRBJ2-7
d_call: -
cdr3_nt: TGTGCCAGCAGTCCCTGGGGTGGGACGGAAGGTTTTTACGAGCAGTACTTC
cdr3_aa: CASSPWGGTEGFYEQYF

clone_size: -
v_call: TRBV9
j_call: TRBJ2-7
d_call: -
cdr3_nt: TGTGCCAGCAGCGTAGGGGGGTCGAACTCCTACGAGCAGTACTTC
cdr3_aa: CASSVGGSNSYEQYF

clone_size: many
v_call: TRBV3-1
j_call: TRBJ1-5
d_call: -
cdr3_nt: TGTGCCAGCAGCCCCCGAGTGGGGAGCAATCAGCCCCAGCATTTT
cdr3_aa: CASSPRVGSNQPQHF

clone_size: -
v_call: TRBV14
j_call: TRBJ2-1
d_call: TRBD2
cdr3_nt: TGTGCCAGCAGCCTCATAGCGGGAGGCTCCTACAATGAGCAGTTCTTC
cdr3_aa: CASSLIAGGSYNEQFF

clone_size: many
v_call: TRBV7-9
j_call: TRBJ2-1
d_call: TRBD2
cdr3_nt: TGTGCCAGCAGCCCGACTAGCAGCTACCACTACAATGAGCAGTTCTTC
cdr3_aa: CASSPTSSYHYNEQFF

clone_size: few
v_call: TRBV6-6
j_call: TRBJ2-1
d_call: TRBD1
cdr3_nt: TGTGCCAGCAGTTATCCGGGACAGGTAGACGATGAGCAGTTCTTC
cdr3_aa: CASSYPGQVDDEQFF

clone_size: -
v_call: TRBV7-7
j_call: TRBJ2-1
d_call: -
cdr3_nt: TGTGCTAGCAGCCAGACGACAGGATATGAGCAGTTCTTC
cdr3_aa: CASSQTTGYEQFF

clone_size: -
v_call: TRBV9
j_call: TRBJ2-2
d_call: TRBD2
cdr3_nt: TGTGCCAGCAGCCCCCGTCCGGGGGGACCCACCGGGGAGCTGTTTTTT
cdr3_aa: CASSPRPGGPTGELFF

clone_size: few
v_call: TRBV10-3
j_call: TRBJ2-5
d_call: TRBD2
cdr3_nt: TGTGCCATCTCGCTAGCGGGAGGGCCGGTCGACGGGACCCAGTACTTC
cdr3_aa: CAISLAGGPVDGTQYF